Included here is one T cell receptor (beta chain) sequence, with context. These data originate in a study of blood T cell repertoires in COVID-19. Study overall: From the United States, Italy and Spain came samples of acute and convalescent COVID-19. T cells, B-cell-depleted T cells, or PBMCs supplied cDNA or gDNA.

As processed by the authors: By means of reference gene primer amplification, nucleated cell counts were estimated. Sequencing used immunoSEQ multiplex PCR; TCRdb keeps in-frame clones, though not all of them. V and J calls and clone size are given by that table; D and trimming were obtained from the DNA. The repertoire holds approximately 200,000 clones, with approximately 82% as singletons. The germline V gene encodes CDR1 SEHNR and CDR2 FQNEAQ (reference sequence). Trimming cost V 5 bases and J 2 bases; bases outside gene matches: 9. The CDR3 consists of 16 residues. The sample comprised peripheral blood. This sequence joins TRBV7-9 and TRBJ2-7; the match to TRBD2 covers 10 bases. The clonotype comes from a human donor with acute or convalescent COVID-19. The donor label of this sample is uncertain. CDR3 in amino acids: CASSQSSGTSAYEQYF. Written as DNA, the CDR3 is TGTGCCAGCAGCCAAAGCTCCGGGACTAGCGCCTACGAGCAGTACTTC.